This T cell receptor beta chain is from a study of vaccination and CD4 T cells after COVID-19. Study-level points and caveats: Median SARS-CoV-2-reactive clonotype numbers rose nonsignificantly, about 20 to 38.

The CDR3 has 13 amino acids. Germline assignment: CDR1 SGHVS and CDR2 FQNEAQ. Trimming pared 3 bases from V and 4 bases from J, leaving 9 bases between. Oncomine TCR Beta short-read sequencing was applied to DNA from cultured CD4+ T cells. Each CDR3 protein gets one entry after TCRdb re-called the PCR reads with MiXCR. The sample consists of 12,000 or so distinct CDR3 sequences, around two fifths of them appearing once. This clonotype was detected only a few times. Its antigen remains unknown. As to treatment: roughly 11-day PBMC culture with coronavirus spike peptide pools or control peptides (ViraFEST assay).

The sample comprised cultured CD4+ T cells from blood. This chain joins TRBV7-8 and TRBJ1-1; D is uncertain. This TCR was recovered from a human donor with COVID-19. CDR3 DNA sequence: TGTGCCAGCAGCTTCGGTCGAGGCACTGAAGCTTTCTTT. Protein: CASSFGRGTEAFF.